The 27 T cell receptor beta chains below were found in one sample sequenced in a study of blood T cell repertoires in COVID-19. The table came from immunoSEQ multiplex PCR; TCRdb's copy has only in-frame clones and leaves some out. The sample yields roughly 380,000 clones, over 75% seen once. The specimen was peripheral blood. The receptors were gathered from a woman in her thirties or forties with COVID-19, enrolled during active disease.

The V and J genes are TRBV27 and TRBJ1-1; no reliable D call. The CDR3 is 13 residues long. Trimming cost V 3 bases and J 1 base, with 6 bases left between them. Germline V lookup: CDR1 MNHEY, CDR2 SMNVEV (reference sequence). The CDR3 region is CASSLYGNTEAFF. CDR3 coding DNA: TGTGCCAGCAGTTTGTACGGGAACACTGAAGCTTTCTTT.

The rearrangement links TRBV11-3 to TRBJ1-5; D perhaps matches TRBD1 (5 bases). Looked up from germline, CDR1 is SGHNT and CDR2 is YENEEA. Trimming took 1 base from V and 4 from J, leaving 14 bases between them. The CDR3 runs 16 residues. CDR3 sequence (DNA): TGTGCCAGCAGCTTAGTAACAGGAGCACGAAATCAGCCCCAGCATTTT. This sequence encodes CASSLVTGARNQPQHF.

V usage is TRBV6-5 and J usage is TRBJ1-2; 7 bases are a match to TRBD1. This CDR3 is built from 13 residues. After removal of 5 bases from V and 4 bases from J, the junction contained 4 bases not matched to a gene. Germline CDR1 and CDR2: MNHEY and SVGAGI. CDR3 amino acids: CASSLQGSYGYTF. Here the CDR3 DNA reads TGTGCCAGCAGTCTACAGGGGTCCTATGGCTACACCTTC.

The chain has TRBV7-2 and TRBJ1-2; D call uncertain. The CDR3 is 13 residues long. V gave up 6 bases and J gave up 6 bases, with 14 bases separating them. From germline, CDR1 is SGHTA and CDR2 FQGNSA. The CDR3 coding sequence is TGTGCCAGCAGGGCCACGGGTTACGATGGCTACACCTTC. Translation: CASRATGYDGYTF.

This chain joins TRBV6-5 and TRBJ1-2, with 8 bases that match TRBD1. The V gene's germline CDR1 is MNHEY and CDR2 SVGAGI. The CDR3 runs to 14 residues. V lost 6 bases and J lost 4; bases outside the gene matches: 7. The CDR3 protein is CASRVTGAIYGYTF. CDR3 nucleotides: TGTGCCAGCAGAGTGACAGGGGCCATCTATGGCTACACCTTC.

V usage is TRBV28 and J usage is TRBJ1-6; TRBD1 matches at 7 bases. The CDR3 is 15 residues long. CDR1 MDHEN and CDR2 SYDVKM come from the germline V gene. The V and J ends lost 3 bases and 10 bases, in that order; junction bases with no gene match: 9. The CDR3 DNA reads TGTGCCAGCAGTTTTCAGACAGGGTGGCTGTCACCCCTCCACTTT. This translates into CASSFQTGWLSPLHF.

Here the CDR3 DNA reads TGTGCCAGCAGCCAGGACAGGAGTGCAACTAATGAAAAACTGTTTTTT. As protein: CASSQDRSATNEKLFF. This chain connects TRBV7-2 to TRBJ1-4; TRBD1 aligns across 7 bases. Trimming cost V 5 bases and J 0 bases; bases outside gene matches: 6. This CDR3 has 16 amino acids. Germline V gene sequence: CDR1 SGHTA, CDR2 FQGNSA.

This chain joins TRBV4-2 and TRBJ2-3, with TRBD2 matching over 8 bases. There are 16 residues in the CDR3. Germline V gives CDR1 LGHNA, CDR2 YNFKEQ. The J segment lost 5 bases and the V segment lost 0 bases, leaving 7 bases of the junction unmatched. In DNA, the CDR3 is TGTGCCAGCAGCCAAGATCCAGCGGGGGTGGGAGATACGCAGTATTTT. Amino acids: CASSQDPAGVGDTQYF.

This chain joins TRBV19 and TRBJ1-4; D not resolved. Germline loops: CDR1 LNHDA, CDR2 SQIVND (reference sequence). The CDR3 is made up of 15 amino acids. Trimming took off 4 bases at V and 2 bases at J, with 11 bases between the two ends. The DNA for the CDR3 is TGTGCCAGTAGTAGCCGGAGTGGGACTAATGAAAAACTGTTTTTT. As protein: CASSSRSGTNEKLFF.

The chain links TRBV28 to TRBJ1-1; maybe TRBD1 (6 bases). CDR1 is MDHEN, CDR2 SYDVKM, per germline. Deletions cut 5 bases from V and 2 bases from J, with 12 bases between. The CDR3 contains 14 residues. As DNA, the CDR3 is TGTGCCAGCAGTCGACCGGGACAAAACACTGAAGCTTTCTTT. Encoded protein: CASSRPGQNTEAFF.

This CDR3 is CASSLSSGGDTQYF. For the CDR3, the DNA is TGTGCCAGCAGTTTATCTAGCGGGGGTGATACGCAGTATTTT. The chain couples TRBV27 to TRBJ2-3; 9 nucleotides line up with TRBD2. Germline trimming cut 0 bases from V and 6 bases from J; bases unmatched to any gene: 1. The CDR3 sequence is 14 residues long. Germline V lookup: CDR1 MNHEY, CDR2 SMNVEV (reference sequence).

This clone appeared a single time. The genes are TRBV13 and TRBJ2-7; 10 bases are shared with TRBD2. This CDR3 has 15 amino acids. CDR1 PRHDT and CDR2 FYEKMQ come from the germline V gene (reference sequence). V lost 4 bases to trimming and J lost 4 bases; unmatched junction nucleotides: 7. The CDR3 DNA follows: TGTGCCAGCAGCTCCCGGACTAGCGGTGCGTACGAGCAGTACTTC. Protein product: CASSSRTSGAYEQYF. Using reference TRBV13 and TRBJ2-7 for the parts outside the CDR3, the full variable domain is AAGVIQSPRHLIKEKRETATLKCYPIPRHDTVYWYQQGPGQDPQFLISFYEKMQSDKGSIPDRFSAQQFSDYHSELNMSSLELGDSALYFCASSSRTSGAYEQYFGPGTRLTVT.

This clone has just one count. The rearrangement joins TRBV6-6 to TRBJ2-2, with D possibly being TRBD1 (6 bases). There are 16 residues in the CDR3. Per the germline V gene, CDR1 is MNHNY and CDR2 is SVGAGI (reference sequence). V dropped 0 bases and J dropped 3 bases, with 11 bases sitting between them. Here the CDR3 reads CASSYSHRDDTGELFF. CDR3 nucleotide sequence: TGTGCCAGCAGTTACTCGCACAGGGACGACACCGGGGAGCTGTTTTTT.

The chain links TRBV5-1 to TRBJ1-1; perhaps TRBD1 as D (6 bases). The CDR3 sequence is 14 residues long. Germline CDR1 is SGHRS and CDR2 is YFSETQ. V lost 2 bases and J lost 3, with 11 bases in between. Here the CDR3 DNA reads TGCGCCAGCAGCTTTAGTGCAGGGGACACTGAAGCTTTCTTT. It encodes CASSFSAGDTEAFF.

The CDR3 coding sequence is TGCGCCAGCAGCGAATTACAGGGGTCCGGCGGTGAGCAGTTCTTC. Its translation: CASSELQGSGGEQFF. The J gene is TRBJ2-1, the V gene TRBV5-1, with TRBD1 identical over 7 bases. V shed 4 bases, J shed 9 bases, and the junction held 13 bases outside the gene matches. Germline V lookup: CDR1 SGHRS, CDR2 YFSETQ. The CDR3 has 15 amino acids.

This chain joins TRBV6-4 and TRBJ2-2, with D possibly TRBD1 on 6 matching bases. CDR3 size: 16 residues. V gave up 5 bases and J gave up 0 bases, with 13 bases separating them. Looked up from germline, CDR1 is MRHNA and CDR2 is SNTAGT. CDR3 protein: CASSTQGFANTGELFF. As DNA, the CDR3 is TGTGCCAGCAGTACACAGGGATTCGCGAACACCGGGGAGCTGTTTTTT.

J is TRBJ2-2 and V is TRBV19; TRBD1 matches at 7 bases. Germline lookup yields CDR1 LNHDA and CDR2 SQIVND (reference sequence). V was clipped by 7 bases and J by 5 bases; unmatched bases: 7. The CDR3 runs 14 residues. The CDR3 region is CASIRQGRTGELFF. CDR3 nucleotides: TGTGCCAGTATCAGACAGGGAAGGACCGGGGAGCTGTTTTTT.

The chain employs TRBV6-2 or TRBV6-3 and TRBJ1-1; D is perhaps TRBD1 (5 bases). CDR3 size: 12 residues. The V and J ends lost 2 bases and 8 bases respectively, with 9 bases between them. The germline V gene has CDR1 MNHEY and CDR2 SVGEGT. Here the CDR3 reads CASSYPGGEAFF. CDR3 DNA sequence: TGTGCCAGCAGTTACCCCGGGGGGGAAGCTTTCTTT.

The chain has TRBV6-2 or TRBV6-3 and TRBJ1-1; no clear D. Trimming shortened V by 2 bases and J by 11 bases, and 12 bases separated the two germline ends. The CDR3 totals 12 residues. Germline V lookup: CDR1 MNHEY, CDR2 SVGEGT. In DNA form, the CDR3 reads TGTGCCAGCAGTTACGGCGGGGATTGGGCTTTCTTT. Its translation: CASSYGGDWAFF.

V and J are TRBV5-1 and TRBJ1-4, with D perhaps TRBD1 (5 bases). Trimming removed 9 bases at V and 1 base at J, with 16 bases between. This CDR3 contains 15 residues. Germline V gene data show CDR1 as SGHRS and CDR2 as YFSETQ. CDR3 sequence: CATTSGLGTNEKLFF. CDR3 DNA sequence: TGCGCCACTACGTCGGGACTGGGAACTAATGAAAAACTGTTTTTT.

V is TRBV7-3 and J is TRBJ2-3, with a weak D call TRBD1 (6 bases). CDR1 and CDR2 (germline): SGHTA, FQGTGA. The CDR3 is 13 residues long. V lost 5 bases, J lost 3 bases, and 9 bases lay in between. The CDR3 loop reads CASSPRGTDTQYF. As DNA, the CDR3 is TGTGCCAGCAGCCCCAGGGGTACAGATACGCAGTATTTT.

The rearrangement links TRBV9 to TRBJ2-3, with D possibly TRBD1 on 5 matching bases. The CDR3 is made up of 13 amino acids. Trimming took 6 bases from V and 2 from J, leaving 10 bases between them. Germline-derived CDR1 and CDR2 are SGDLS and YYNGEE. This CDR3 reads CASTVGHTDTQYF. The CDR3 DNA is TGTGCCAGCACCGTGGGGCACACAGATACGCAGTATTTT.

The chain uses TRBV9 and TRBJ2-1; D is uncertain. The length of the CDR3 is 15 residues. V was pared by 0 bases and J by 0 bases, with 7 bases between. Germline V gene lookup returns CDR1 SGDLS and CDR2 YYNGEE. The CDR3: CASSVEPSSYNEQFF. The CDR3, as DNA: TGTGCCAGCAGCGTAGAACCGAGCTCCTACAATGAGCAGTTCTTC.

This clone turned up a few times. The chain joins TRBV25-1 to TRBJ2-5, with 8 positions matching TRBD2. J gave up 4 bases and V 4 bases, and 14 bases lay outside the gene matches. CDR3 length equals 17 residues. Germline V CDR1 and CDR2: MGHDK, SYGVNS. Here the CDR3 reads CASSGLAGIKKGETQYF. DNA for the CDR3: TGTGCCAGCAGTGGGCTAGCGGGTATTAAAAAGGGAGAGACCCAGTACTTC.

The rearrangement joins TRBV3-1 (or the pseudogene TRBV3-2) to TRBJ1-1, with D maybe TRBD1 (6 bases). Germline V CDR1 and CDR2: LGHDT, YNNKEL (reference sequence). The length of the CDR3 is 17 residues. Trimming cost V 0 bases and J 0 bases, with 14 bases left between them. The CDR3, as DNA: TGTGCCAGCAGCCAAGAGGCCCGGGGGGACATGAACACTGAAGCTTTCTTT. This sequence encodes CASSQEARGDMNTEAFF.

The gene calls are TRBV6-5 and TRBJ2-4; D call uncertain. CDR3 length: 12 residues. V lost 6 bases to trimming and J lost 6 bases, with 9 bases between them. Germline CDR1 reads MNHEY; CDR2 reads SVGAGI. In DNA, the CDR3 is TGTGCCAGCAGGGCCGTATCAAACATTCAGTACTTC. Its translation: CASRAVSNIQYF.

Notes on this clone: One end of the junction does not line up with germline, which may come from a read error. The genes are TRBV7-7 and TRBJ2-3; D may be TRBD1 (6 bases). The CDR3 runs 15 residues. Germline-derived CDR1 and CDR2 are SSHAT and FNYEAQ (reference sequence). CDR3 sequence: CASSLSIRGADTQYF. As DNA, the CDR3 is TGTGCTAGCAGCTTATCGATCAGGGGAGCAGATACGCAGTATTTT.